A selection of T cell receptor beta chains follows, all from one sample in a study of control samples from healthy donors and cancer patients. The assay was immunoSEQ multiplex PCR, and TCRdb's table has in-frame clones only and misses some. The data show about 120,000 clones, more than 75% seen once. The sequenced material came from blood. The receptors shown here come from a woman aged 70-85 years in good health. The CDR3 runs from the conserved cysteine through the conserved F or W. A D gene is named only where the DNA matches it firmly. Only some rows state a clone size, as once, few, many or a class for expanded clones.

clone_size	d_call	j_call	v_call	cdr3_aa	cdr3_nt
-	-	TRBJ1-1	TRBV5-1	CASSGQPATGLGTEAFF	TGCGCCAGCAGCGGTCAACCCGCGACAGGTCTGGGCACTGAAGCTTTCTTT
-	-	TRBJ1-5	TRBV7-2	CASNGGVGQPQHF	TGTGCCAGCAACGGTGGGGTGGGGCAGCCCCAGCATTTT
once	-	TRBJ2-2	TRBV11-2	CASSLEGELFF	TGTGCCAGCAGCTTAGAGGGGGAGCTGTTTTTT
-	TRBD1	TRBJ2-3	TRBV11-3	CASSGGQAKDTQYF	TGTGCCAGCAGCGGGGGACAGGCCAAAGATACGCAGTATTTT
-	-	TRBJ1-3	TRBV3-1/TRBV3-2	CASSQGQHSGNTIYF	TGTGCCAGCAGCCAAGGACAGCACTCTGGAAACACCATATATTTT
-	-	TRBJ2-1	TRBV11-2	CASSLDRREQFF	TGTGCCAGCAGCTTAGATCGGCGTGAGCAGTTCTTC
-	-	TRBJ2-7	TRBV4-2	CASSQELGSGYEQYF	TGTGCCAGCAGCCAAGAACTGGGCTCGGGCTACGAGCAGTACTTC
-	TRBD2	TRBJ2-7	TRBV7-8	CASSSGTSSHEQYF	TGTGCCAGCAGCTCCGGGACTAGCAGTCACGAGCAGTACTTC
-	TRBD1	TRBJ2-7	TRBV9	CASSVNTAGGPYEQYF	TGTGCCAGCAGCGTAAATACAGCAGGGGGACCCTACGAGCAGTACTTC
-	TRBD1	TRBJ1-5	TRBV6-5	CASRDRGDNQPQHF	TGTGCCAGCAGGGACAGGGGGGATAATCAGCCCCAGCATTTT
-	-	TRBJ1-4	TRBV11-2	CASTPRATNEKLFF	TGTGCCAGCACCCCCAGGGCAACTAATGAAAAACTGTTTTTT
-	TRBD2	TRBJ2-3	TRBV19	CASSMGSGGGPPSTDTQYF	TGTGCCAGTAGTATGGGTAGCGGGGGTGGGCCTCCAAGCACAGATACGCAGTATTTT
-	-	TRBJ2-3	TRBV5-4	CASSTEIGTARGTDTQYF	TGTGCCAGCAGCACCGAGATAGGGACCGCGCGGGGCACAGATACGCAGTATTTT
few	TRBD2	TRBJ2-7	TRBV14	CASSYGGAGGQEQYF	TGTGCCAGCTCCTACGGCGGAGCGGGGGGGCAGGAGCAGTACTTC
-	TRBD1	TRBJ1-2	TRBV7-8	CASSKGQADGYTF	TGTGCCAGCAGCAAGGGACAGGCAGATGGCTACACCTTC
-	-	TRBJ2-5	TRBV18	CASSPLKDRTETQYF	TGTGCCAGCTCCCCGCTTAAAGACAGGACGGAGACCCAGTACTTC
-	TRBD1	TRBJ1-2	TRBV12-3/TRBV12-4	CASRRQGARGYTF	TGTGCCAGCAGGCGACAGGGGGCGAGGGGCTACACCTTC